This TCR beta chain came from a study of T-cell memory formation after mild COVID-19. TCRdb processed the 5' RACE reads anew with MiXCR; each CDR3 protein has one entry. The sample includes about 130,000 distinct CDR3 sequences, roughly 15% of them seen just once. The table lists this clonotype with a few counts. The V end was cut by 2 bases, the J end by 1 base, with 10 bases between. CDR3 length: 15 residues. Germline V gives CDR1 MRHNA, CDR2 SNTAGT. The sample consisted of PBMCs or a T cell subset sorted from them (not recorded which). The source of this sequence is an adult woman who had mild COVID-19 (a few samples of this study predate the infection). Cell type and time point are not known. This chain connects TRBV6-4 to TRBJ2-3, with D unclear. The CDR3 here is CASSDGVSGTDTQYF. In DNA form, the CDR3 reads TGTGCCAGCAGTGACGGGGTTTCGGGCACAGATACGCAGTATTTT.